One sample yielded the 16 T cell receptor beta chains listed below, sequenced in a study of Ad26.COV2.S vaccination and SARS-CoV-2 variants. Indicated treatment: over 15 received Ad26.COV2.S at low or high dose, single or two shots; about 5 received placebo; per-sample allocation not given. Specimens were obtained on day 63 following the first vaccine or placebo injection. Measured with immunoSEQ multiplex PCR; TCRdb has only the in-frame clones, and not every one. Among hundreds of thousands of clones listed, around 87% were seen once. The sequencing here drew on peripheral blood, taken in a trial of Ad26.COV2.S vaccine versus placebo. Every receptor here comes from a person aged 18-60 years who received the Ad26.COV2.S COVID-19 vaccine or a placebo.

The chain links TRBV11-2 to TRBJ2-2; D is possibly TRBD1 (6 bases). The CDR3 runs to 17 residues. Germline V gene data show CDR1 as SGHAT and CDR2 as FQNNGV. The ends were cut back, 6 bases at V and 2 bases at J, with 19 bases in the middle. CDR3 loop: CASRSYRARGNTGELFF. Here the CDR3 DNA reads TGTGCCAGCAGATCCTACAGGGCTCGGGGAAACACCGGGGAGCTGTTTTTT.

The chain links TRBV3-1 (or the pseudogene TRBV3-2) to TRBJ1-2; a weak D match, TRBD1 (5 bases). The CDR3 runs to 13 residues. Germline CDR1 LGHDT, CDR2 YNNKEL (reference sequence). Trimming removed 3 bases from V and 7 bases from J, with 12 bases in between. This CDR3 reads CASSQTEKSGYTF. The CDR3 DNA reads as TGTGCCAGCAGCCAGACAGAGAAAAGTGGCTACACCTTC.

J is TRBJ2-1 and V is TRBV7-2; 9 bases align to TRBD2. Germline CDR1 is SGHTA and CDR2 is FQGNSA. V shed 3 bases, J shed 8 bases, and the junction held 11 bases outside the gene matches. This CDR3 comprises 16 residues. CDR3 loop: CASSLVGLAGIHEQFF. The CDR3 nucleotides are TGTGCCAGCAGCTTGGTGGGACTAGCAGGCATTCATGAGCAGTTCTTC. Variable domain in full (rest from reference TRBV7-2 and TRBJ2-1): GAGVSQSPSNKVTEKGKDVELRCDPISGHTALYWYRQSLGQGLEFLIYFQGNSAPDKSGLPSDRFSAERTGGSVSTLTIQRTQQEDSAVYLCASSLVGLAGIHEQFFGPGTRLTVL.

The chain has TRBV5-1 and TRBJ2-7; the D is unclear. In germline, CDR1 is SGHRS, CDR2 YFSETQ. V shed 1 base and J shed 0 bases, with 14 bases lying between them. This CDR3 spans 16 amino acids. This chain's CDR3 is CASSLIGDVSSYEQYF. The CDR3 DNA is TGCGCCAGCAGCTTGATCGGTGACGTGAGCTCCTACGAGCAGTACTTC.

Concerning this clone: The same CDR3 can be traced to other DNA sequences in this sample. This rearrangement joins TRBV18 to TRBJ1-2, with 10 positions matching TRBD1. Germline CDR1 reads KGHSH; CDR2 reads LQKENI. The length of the CDR3 is 13 residues. V was clipped by 6 bases and J by 7 bases; unmatched bases: 5. The CDR3 bases are TGTGCCAGCTCTCCCGGGACAGGGGTTGGCTACACCTTC. Protein sequence: CASSPGTGVGYTF.

The chain recombines TRBV19 with TRBJ1-1; D is uncertain. The CDR3 contains 12 residues. Trimming cost V 3 bases and J 2 bases, with 4 bases left between them. CDR1 is LNHDA, CDR2 SQIVND, per germline (reference sequence). The CDR3 reads CASSMQNTEAFF. In DNA, the CDR3 is TGTGCCAGTAGTATGCAAAACACTGAAGCTTTCTTT.

J is TRBJ1-1 and V is TRBV9, with a weak D call TRBD1 (5 bases). The length of the CDR3 is 15 residues. V gave up 5 bases and J gave up 3 bases, with 17 bases separating them. Germline lookup yields CDR1 SGDLS and CDR2 YYNGEE. CDR3 in DNA: TGTGCCAGCAGTCTGGGGGGATATGGAGACACTGAAGCTTTCTTT. Its protein product is CASSLGGYGDTEAFF.

The rearrangement links TRBV9 to TRBJ2-1; D could derive from TRBD1 or TRBD2 (5 bases each). V lost 4 bases to trimming and J lost 6 bases, with 14 bases between them. Germline CDR1 reads SGDLS; CDR2 reads YYNGEE. The CDR3 is 14 residues long. CDR3 bases: TGTGCCAGCAGCCCAGGGACCCCACTCAATGAGCAGTTCTTC. Amino acid sequence: CASSPGTPLNEQFF.

The chain combines TRBV6-4 with TRBJ2-3; D remains ambiguous. V was clipped by 5 bases and J by 1 base, with 10 bases between them. The CDR3 loop spans 14 amino acids. Per the germline V gene, CDR1 is MRHNA and CDR2 is SNTAGT. The CDR3 nucleotides read TGTGCCAGCAGTTCTACCTCTGGCACAGATACGCAGTATTTT. Protein product: CASSSTSGTDTQYF.

The chain has TRBV9 and TRBJ2-1; the match to TRBD2 covers 8 bases. CDR1 SGDLS and CDR2 YYNGEE come from the germline V gene. The J segment lost 4 bases and the V segment lost 4 bases, leaving 7 bases of the junction unmatched. The length of the CDR3 is 15 residues. CDR3 bases: TGTGCCAGCAGCACAGTAGCGGGGTTGTACAATGAGCAGTTCTTC. It translates to CASSTVAGLYNEQFF.

As concerns this clone: Distinct nucleotide sequences in the sample also encode this CDR3. CDR3 in DNA: TGTGCCAGCAGCGTAGTGGGGGGGAACACTGAAGCTTTCTTT. Residues: CASSVVGGNTEAFF. The J gene is TRBJ1-1, the V gene TRBV9; D is perhaps TRBD1 (5 bases). With 0 bases removed from V and 1 base from J, the gap between germline ends came to 7 bases. The V gene's germline CDR1 is SGDLS and CDR2 YYNGEE. The CDR3 runs 14 residues. The whole variable domain, remainder taken from reference TRBV9 and TRBJ1-1, is DSGVTQTPKHLITATGQRVTLRCSPRSGDLSVYWYQQSLDQGLQFLIQYYNGEERAKGNILERFSAQQFPDLHSELNLSSLELGDSALYFCASSVVGGNTEAFFGQGTRLTVV.

CDR3: CASSLARGLVGETQYF. As DNA, the CDR3 is TGCGCCAGCAGCTTGGCCAGGGGACTAGTGGGAGAGACCCAGTACTTC. The chain couples TRBV5-1 to TRBJ2-5, with 8 bases aligning to TRBD2. V dropped 0 bases and J dropped 4; count of bases not matched to a gene: 8. The germline V gene encodes CDR1 SGHRS and CDR2 YFSETQ. The CDR3 totals 16 residues.

The rearrangement uses TRBV18 and TRBJ1-2, with D possibly being TRBD1 (5 bases). The CDR3 extends over 14 amino acids. Trimming left V 6 bases short and J 6 bases short, with 17 bases between. The germline gives CDR1 KGHSH, CDR2 LQKENI. CDR3 DNA: TGTGCCAGCTCCATCGGGGCCCAAGGGGATGGCTACACCTTC. Amino acids: CASSIGAQGDGYTF.

The V and J genes are TRBV15 and TRBJ1-1; no definite D call. Germline lookup yields CDR1 LNHNV and CDR2 YYDKDF (reference sequence). The CDR3 loop spans 15 amino acids. The V end lost 6 bases, the J end lost 4 bases, and 18 bases lay between the germline ends. The CDR3 loop reads CATREGIGEGTEAFF. CDR3 sequence (DNA): TGTGCCACCAGGGAAGGGATCGGGGAGGGCACTGAAGCTTTCTTT.

This clone was seen more than once but under ten times. This chain uses TRBV19 with TRBJ2-1; D is unclear. This CDR3 comprises 15 residues. The ends were cut back, 3 bases at V and 0 bases at J, with 9 bases in the middle. Germline V gene data show CDR1 as LNHDA and CDR2 as SQIVND (reference sequence). The CDR3 DNA reads TGTGCCAGTAGTATCACACATCTCTCCTACAATGAGCAGTTCTTC. Its translation: CASSITHLSYNEQFF.

The chain has TRBV14 and TRBJ1-6; D is ambiguous. The CDR3 has 14 residues. The V end was cut by 6 bases, the J end by 9 bases, with 15 bases between. Germline CDR1 is SGHDN and CDR2 is FVKESK. This CDR3 is CASSPSSGSSPLHF. The CDR3 region has the DNA TGTGCCAGCAGTCCCTCATCGGGATCTTCACCCCTCCACTTT.